The 29 T cell receptor beta chains reported below all come from one sample, sequenced in a study of T cell clonality in common variable immunodeficiency. TCRdb's copy holds only in-frame clones and misses some; the assay was immunoSEQ multiplex PCR. Altogether tens of thousands of clones were found in the sample, and no singletons occur. The sample was peripheral blood mononuclear cells. The source is a person between 18 and 69 years old in good health.

This clone was seen at least ten times. Sequencing ends 3 residues short of the CDR3 end; the germline J gene provides the rest. V and J are TRBV10-3 and TRBJ1-4, with no clear D. There are 15 residues in the CDR3. Germline V gene sequence: CDR1 ENHRY, CDR2 SYGVKD. The V and J ends lost 2 bases and 8 bases respectively, with 15 bases between them. The CDR3 is CAISEGGALGEKLFF. The part of the CDR3 DNA that was read is TGTGCCATCAGTGAGGGCGGAGCCCTTGGAGAAAAA.

At least ten counts were recorded for this clone. The CDR3 end falls 3 residues outside the read, so it is completed with the germline J gene. The V call is TRBV29-1, the J call TRBJ2-7; D is ambiguous. Trimming shortened V by 5 bases and J by 0 bases, and 8 bases separated the two germline ends. Germline V gene sequence: CDR1 SQVTM, CDR2 ANQGSEA. The CDR3 has 12 residues. The sequenced part of the CDR3 DNA is TGCAGCGTTACATTGAGCTCCTACGAG. Translation gives CSVTLSSYE. The full-length CDR3 reads as CSVTLSSYEQYF.

This clone has at least ten counts. The read terminates 3 residues ahead of where the CDR3 ends, so the germline J gene completes it. V gene TRBV12-5 combines with J gene TRBJ2-7; 8 nucleotides align to TRBD1. The CDR3 runs to 14 residues. CDR1 and CDR2 (germline): LGHNT, FRNRAP. Losses at the gene ends were 4 bases for V and 3 bases for J; bases not matched to a gene: 5. The CDR3 sequence is CASGSDRGGYEQYF. The sequenced CDR3 bases are TGTGCTAGTGGTTCAGACAGGGGAGGCTACGAG.

This clone was observed a handful of times. A much larger clone is a single base away; this may be a read error. The CDR3 is cut off 3 residues early in the read; its end comes from the germline J gene. V gene TRBV2 combines with J gene TRBJ2-5, with 8 bases fitting TRBD2. The CDR3 is 16 residues long. Germline V gene data show CDR1 as SNHLY and CDR2 as FYNNEI. Partial CDR3 DNA: TGTGCCAGCAGTGAATGGCGGGAGGCTTTCACAGATACC. Residues: CASSEWREAFTDT. The full CDR3 protein reads CASSEWREAFTDTQYF.

This clone occurred many times. The CDR3 end lies 3 residues beyond the end of the read and is filled in from the germline J gene. The chain links TRBV14 to TRBJ2-7, with D possibly TRBD2 on 5 matching bases. The V and J ends lost 0 bases and 5 bases respectively, with 17 bases between them. Germline CDR1 and CDR2: SGHDN and FVKESK. The CDR3 consists of 16 residues. This CDR3 reads CASSQDRAGGKHEQYF. CDR3 DNA (partial): TGTGCCAGCAGCCAAGATCGGGCGGGCGGTAAACACGAG.

In its sample, this clone was seen a few times. CDR3 DNA, as far as it was read: TGTGCCAGTAGTATAGATCGTGAA. It codes for CASSIDRE. In full, the CDR3 reads CASSIDREAFF. V gene TRBV19 combines with J gene TRBJ1-1; D is ambiguous. The CDR3 extends 3 residues past the end of the read, so its final part is completed from the germline J gene. Germline V gives CDR1 LNHDA, CDR2 SQIVND (reference sequence). CDR3 size: 11 residues. Trimming took off 0 bases at V and 7 bases at J, with 3 bases between the two ends.

The sample holds a few counts of this clone. The CDR3 end falls 3 residues outside the read, so it is completed with the germline J gene. This sequence joins TRBV19 and TRBJ2-2, with 7 bases lining up with TRBD2. Germline trimming cut 7 bases from V and 4 bases from J; bases unmatched to any gene: 15. CDR3 length: 17 amino acids. From germline, CDR1 is LNHDA and CDR2 SQIVND (reference sequence). The CDR3 sequence is CASTPRAQGGRTGELFF. Partial CDR3 DNA: TGTGCCAGTACCCCCAGGGCGCAGGGAGGGCGCACCGGGGAG.

This clone was picked up many times. The CDR3 goes on 3 residues after the read ends, and that part is filled in from the germline J gene. V usage is TRBV2 and J usage is TRBJ2-7, with D tentatively TRBD1 (6 bases). Trimming cost V 10 bases and J 2 bases, with 18 bases left between them. The CDR3 spans 14 residues. The germline V gene encodes CDR1 SNHLY and CDR2 FYNNEI. The sequenced CDR3 bases are TGTGCCACATCTTTCGGCCAGGGGACCTACGAG. Its protein product is CATSFGQGTYE. The entire CDR3 sequence reads CATSFGQGTYEQYF.

This clone was seen ten or more times. The read ends 3 residues early relative to the CDR3; the germline J gene fills the gap. The chain employs TRBV15 and TRBJ2-7; TRBD1 might be the D (6 bases). Per the germline V gene, CDR1 is LNHNV and CDR2 is YYDKDF (reference sequence). This CDR3 is 16 amino acids long. Trimming pared 0 bases from V and 6 bases from J, leaving 18 bases between. Here the CDR3 reads CATSRDFDRFGVEQYF. The covered CDR3 bases are TGTGCCACCAGCAGAGATTTCGACAGGTTCGGGGTCGAG.

Ten or more counts support this clone. The sequenced fragment ends 3 residues before the CDR3 boundary, so the rest is inferred from the germline J gene. This chain links TRBV5-1 with TRBJ2-7, with a tentative D call TRBD2 (7 bases). Trimming cost V 1 base and J 0 bases, with 17 bases left between them. Germline assignment: CDR1 SGHRS and CDR2 YFSETQ. The CDR3 is made up of 17 amino acids. The chain's CDR3 is CASSLWGGQESSYEQYF. Partial CDR3 DNA: TGCGCCAGCAGCTTGTGGGGGGGGCAGGAAAGCTCCTACGAG.

This clone was observed a few times. The CDR3 end lies 3 residues beyond the end of the read and is filled in from the germline J gene. V and J are TRBV7-3 and TRBJ2-1, with 7 bases identical to TRBD2. The V segment lost 2 bases and the J segment 3 bases; nucleotides outside the gene matches: 4. Germline V lookup: CDR1 SGHTA, CDR2 FQGTGA. The CDR3 has 15 residues. CDR3 protein: CASSLLSGNYNEQFF. CDR3 DNA, as far as it was read: TGTGCCAGCAGCTTACTGAGCGGGAACTACAATGAG.

This clone came up many times. The read ends 3 residues early relative to the CDR3; the germline J gene fills the gap. This chain joins TRBV5-1 and TRBJ2-3, with 12 bases lining up with TRBD2. Germline CDR1 SGHRS, CDR2 YFSETQ. This CDR3 is built from 16 residues. V gave up 4 bases and J gave up 2 bases; unmatched junction bases: 5. CDR3 bases read: TGCGCCAGCAGCCTTCGGACTAGCGGGACCACAGATACG. This codes for CASSLRTSGTTDT. The full-length CDR3 reads as CASSLRTSGTTDTQYF.

This clone was observed at least ten times. This CDR3 reads CASSDYRGVNQPQHF. The sequenced part of the CDR3 DNA is TGTGCCAGCAGTGATTACAGGGGCGTGAATCAGCCC. The rearrangement joins TRBV2 to TRBJ1-5, with 7 bases identical to TRBD1. The read stops 3 residues short of the end of the CDR3; the missing end is completed from the germline J gene. Germline-derived CDR1 and CDR2 are SNHLY and FYNNEI. This CDR3 is 15 amino acids long. J lost 4 bases, V lost 3 bases, and 6 bases had no gene match.

This clone was recorded many times. The CDR3 extends 3 residues past the end of the read, so its final part is completed from the germline J gene. Other nucleotide sequences from this sample produce the same CDR3. The gene calls are TRBV5-1 and TRBJ1-1; no firm D call. The germline gives CDR1 SGHRS, CDR2 YFSETQ. This CDR3 region has 13 residues. The V and J ends lost 1 base and 1 base respectively, with 5 bases between them. The covered CDR3 bases are TGCGCCAGCAGCTTGAGGCAGAACACTGAA. Residues: CASSLRQNTE. The full-length CDR3 reads as CASSLRQNTEAFF.

This clone was counted many times. The CDR3 end falls 3 residues outside the read, so it is completed with the germline J gene. V is TRBV6-2 or TRBV6-3 and J is TRBJ2-5, with 10 bases aligning to TRBD2. This CDR3 is built from 15 residues. CDR1 is MNHEY and CDR2 is SVGEGT in the germline V gene. The V and J ends lost 4 bases and 4 bases, in that order; junction bases with no gene match: 6. This chain's CDR3 is CASSSETSGRETQYF. The part of the CDR3 DNA that was read is TGTGCCAGCAGTTCGGAGACTAGCGGGCGAGAGACC.

This clone was picked up many times. Read sequence stops 3 residues before the CDR3 end, and the germline J gene provides the missing end. This chain joins TRBV30 and TRBJ2-2; tentative D call: TRBD1 (7 bases). The germline V and J ends were trimmed by 2 bases and 4 bases, with 11 bases remaining between them. Germline V gene data show CDR1 as GTSNPN and CDR2 as SVGIG (reference sequence). CDR3 length equals 14 residues. The CDR3 bases that were read are TGTGCCTGGAGTACAGGGGACTTCACCGGGGAG. It codes for CAWSTGDFTGE. The whole CDR3 protein is CAWSTGDFTGELFF.

This clone was recorded many times. The CDR3 here is CASSDQGGNYGYTF. The CDR3 DNA, read in part, is TGTGCCAGCTCAGACCAGGGAGGCAACTATGGC. The chain links TRBV18 to TRBJ1-2, with D maybe TRBD1 (5 bases). The read terminates 3 residues ahead of where the CDR3 ends, so the germline J gene completes it. The V and J ends lost 5 bases and 2 bases respectively, with 12 bases between them. Germline CDR1 is KGHSH and CDR2 is LQKENI. The CDR3 has 14 residues. Filled out from reference TRBV18 and TRBJ1-2, the complete variable domain reads NAGVMQNPRHLVRRRGQEARLRCSPMKGHSHVYWYRQLPEEGLKFMVYLQKENIIDESGMPKERFSAEFPKEGPSILRIQQVVRGDSAAYFCASSDQGGNYGYTFGSGTRLTVV.

This clone was seen a few times. The CDR3 end lies 3 residues beyond the end of the read and is filled in from the germline J gene. The chain couples TRBV5-6 to TRBJ2-5; 9 bases agree with TRBD2. The CDR3 runs 14 residues. With V trimmed by 2 bases and J by 4 bases, 3 bases remained unmatched. CDR1 is SGHDT and CDR2 is YYEEEE in the germline V gene. This CDR3 is CASSFSGGRETQYF. The DNA read from the CDR3 is TGTGCCAGCAGCTTCAGCGGGGGGAGAGAGACC.

This clone occurred many times. The CDR3 here is CASSISPRETQYF. The part of the CDR3 DNA that was read is TGTGCCAGTAGTATATCCCCCCGGGAGACC. The chain is built from TRBV19 and TRBJ2-5, with D unclear. The sequenced fragment ends 3 residues before the CDR3 boundary, so the rest is inferred from the germline J gene. Trimming removed 2 bases from V and 5 bases from J, with 9 bases in between. Germline V gene data show CDR1 as LNHDA and CDR2 as SQIVND (reference sequence). There are 13 residues in the CDR3.

Only a few counts were recorded for this clone. The read falls 3 residues short of the CDR3 end, and the missing part is taken from the germline J gene. The V call is TRBV5-1, the J call TRBJ2-7; TRBD1 aligns across 7 bases. J gave up 5 bases and V 3 bases, and 14 bases lay outside the gene matches. Germline V gene data show CDR1 as SGHRS and CDR2 as YFSETQ. There are 16 residues in the CDR3. The covered CDR3 bases are TGCGCCAGCAGCTCGGGACAGACTGCGATGTCCCACGAG. This codes for CASSSGQTAMSHE. In full, the CDR3 is CASSSGQTAMSHEQYF.

The table lists this clone with many counts. The CDR3 end falls 3 residues outside the read, so it is completed with the germline J gene. The rearrangement joins TRBV5-1 to TRBJ1-4, with 9 bases aligning to TRBD1. Germline CDR1 SGHRS, CDR2 YFSETQ. The CDR3 has 14 residues. Unmatched junction bases numbered 3, after V lost 4 bases and J lost 5 bases. The CDR3 bases that were read are TGCGCCAGCAGCACGGGACAGGGCAATGAAAAA. Translating it yields CASSTGQGNEK. The entire CDR3 reads CASSTGQGNEKLFF.

This clone was counted at least ten times. Read sequence stops 3 residues before the CDR3 end, and the germline J gene provides the missing end. V gene TRBV7-6 combines with J gene TRBJ1-6, with TRBD1 matching 7 bases. This CDR3 has 15 residues. Per germline, CDR1 SGHVS and CDR2 FNYEAQ. Trimming cost V 3 bases and J 8 bases; bases outside gene matches: 7. This CDR3 reads CASSFGTGEDSPLHF. The CDR3 bases that were read are TGTGCCAGCAGCTTTGGCACAGGGGAAGATTCACCC.

There are many counts of this clone. The missing CDR3 end, 3 residues past where the read stops, is filled in from the germline J gene. The chain links TRBV7-3 to TRBJ2-1; 7 bases line up with TRBD1. This CDR3 comprises 13 residues. V shed 5 bases and J 8 bases; nucleotides not matched to a gene: 6. Germline V gives CDR1 SGHTA, CDR2 FQGTGA. The DNA read from the CDR3 is TGTGCCAGCAGCCTTAAGGGGGCTGATGAG. This encodes CASSLKGADE. The whole CDR3 region reads CASSLKGADEQFF.

The table lists this clone with many counts. The CDR3 goes on 3 residues after the read ends, and that part is filled in from the germline J gene. This chain joins TRBV20-1 and TRBJ2-3, with a weak D call TRBD2 (6 bases). This CDR3 has 16 amino acids. CDR1 and CDR2 from the germline V gene are DFQATT and SNEGSKA (reference sequence). Trimming took off 5 bases at V and 0 bases at J, with 18 bases between the two ends. The DNA read from the CDR3 is TGCAGTGCTGGGGACCAGTGGGGGACTAGCACAGATACG. Amino acids: CSAGDQWGTSTDT. The full CDR3 sequence reads CSAGDQWGTSTDTQYF.

This clone was observed many times. The read stops 3 residues short of the end of the CDR3; the missing end is completed from the germline J gene. The chain links TRBV20-1 to TRBJ1-2, with 7 bases aligning to TRBD1. Germline loops: CDR1 DFQATT, CDR2 SNEGSKA (reference sequence). The ends lost 4 bases at V and 3 bases at J; junction bases unmatched: 5. The length of the CDR3 is 13 residues. The sequenced CDR3 bases are TGCAGTGCTACCGGGACAGTCCACTATGGC. Encoded protein: CSATGTVHYG. The entire CDR3 sequence reads CSATGTVHYGYTF.

This clone has ten or more counts. The CDR3 DNA, read in part, is TGCAGCGTTGGTTCGACTAGCGGGTGGGTGGGTGAG. Amino acid sequence: CSVGSTSGWVGE. The whole CDR3 region reads CSVGSTSGWVGEQFF. This chain uses TRBV29-1 with TRBJ2-1; 10 bases map to TRBD2. The read gets to within 3 residues of the CDR3 end, and the germline J gene fills in the rest. Germline lookup yields CDR1 SQVTM and CDR2 ANQGSEA. V was clipped by 4 bases and J by 9 bases; unmatched bases: 12. The CDR3 extends over 15 amino acids.

This clone was observed at least ten times. Read coverage stops 3 residues before the CDR3 terminus; the germline J gene supplies the remainder. The V call is TRBV7-9, the J call TRBJ1-1; possibly TRBD1 for D (6 bases). CDR1 and CDR2 from the germline V gene are SEHNR and FQNEAQ (reference sequence). V was trimmed by 5 bases and J by 1 base, leaving 11 bases between them. This CDR3 is built from 14 residues. The CDR3 reads CASSLSTGNTEAFF. The covered CDR3 bases are TGTGCCAGCAGCCTATCGACAGGGAACACTGAA.

Many counts were recorded for this clone. Read coverage stops 3 residues before the CDR3 terminus; the germline J gene supplies the remainder. V is TRBV12-5 and J is TRBJ2-1, with 7 nucleotides matching TRBD2. Germline V lookup: CDR1 LGHNT, CDR2 FRNRAP. J gave up 2 bases and V 3 bases, and 13 bases lay outside the gene matches. This CDR3 has 18 residues. The DNA read from the CDR3 is TGTGCTAGTGGTTTTTGGGTGGCTAGCGGAGCCCCCTACAATGAG. Amino acid sequence: CASGFWVASGAPYNE. From start to end, the CDR3 is CASGFWVASGAPYNEQFF. The full variable domain, with the rest looked up from reference TRBV12-5 and TRBJ2-1, is DARVTQTPRHKVTEMGQEVTMRCQPILGHNTVFWYRQTMMQGLELLAYFRNRAPLDDSGMPKDRFSAEMPDATLATLKIQPSEPRDSAVYFCASGFWVASGAPYNEQFFGPGTRLTVL.

This clone was found many times. The CDR3 spells CSASGTPITTEAFF. The sequenced CDR3 bases are TGCAGTGCTTCCGGGACACCCATCACAACTGAA. The chain has TRBV20-1 and TRBJ1-1; D is possibly TRBD1 (6 bases). From the germline J gene comes the end of the CDR3, since the read stops 3 residues before it. The CDR3 is 14 residues long. The germline CDR1 and CDR2 sequences are DFQATT and SNEGSKA (reference sequence). V lost 5 bases to trimming and J lost 5 bases, with 18 bases between them.